The 12 T cell receptor beta chains below were found in one sample sequenced in a study of blood T cell repertoires in COVID-19. Using immunoSEQ multiplex PCR, the repertoire was profiled, and TCRdb retains in-frame clones only, with some absent. The sample contains about 160,000 clones, around 86% of which appear only once. Material: peripheral blood. Receptor source: a man older than 75 with acute or convalescent COVID-19.

The chain has TRBV28 and TRBJ1-6; the D is unclear. Germline CDR1 reads MDHEN; CDR2 reads SYDVKM. Trimming removed 10 bases from V and 0 bases from J, with 16 bases in between. The CDR3 runs to 16 residues. Here the CDR3 DNA reads TGTGCCACCCCGTCCGGAGACGGCTCCTATAATTCACCCCTCCACTTT. Its translation is CATPSGDGSYNSPLHF.

The chain has TRBV5-1 and TRBJ1-1; D is unclear. CDR3 length: 13 amino acids. Trimming removed 4 bases at V and 3 bases at J, with 10 bases between. In germline, CDR1 is SGHRS, CDR2 YFSETQ. CDR3 in amino acids: CASSQGGDTEAFF. As DNA, the CDR3 is TGCGCCAGCAGCCAAGGAGGTGACACTGAAGCTTTCTTT.

The chain links TRBV5-6 to TRBJ1-3; D is perhaps TRBD1 (6 bases). V was clipped by 4 bases and J by 2 bases, with 16 bases between them. CDR1 is SGHDT, CDR2 YYEEEE, per germline. The length of the CDR3 is 16 residues. This CDR3 is CASSRPDSGTGNTIYF. CDR3 bases: TGTGCCAGCAGCCGACCGGACAGCGGGACTGGAAACACCATATATTTT.

The V call is TRBV11-2, the J call TRBJ1-6; TRBD1 agrees at 8 bases. After removal of 5 bases from V and 6 bases from J, the junction contained 9 bases not matched to a gene. CDR1 SGHAT and CDR2 FQNNGV come from the germline V gene. This CDR3 spans 16 amino acids. The CDR3 nucleotides are TGTGCCAGCAGCCTGCGCGGACAGGGAATTAATTCACCCCTCCACTTT. This encodes CASSLRGQGINSPLHF.

The V and J genes are TRBV7-9 and TRBJ1-2, with TRBD1 matching 9 bases. CDR1 is SEHNR, CDR2 FQNEAQ, per germline (reference sequence). The CDR3 sequence is 14 residues long. V lost 4 bases and J lost 4; bases outside the gene matches: 4. The CDR3 nucleotides are TGTGCCAGCAGCTCTACAGGGGGCAGCTATGGCTACACCTTC. Translating gives CASSSTGGSYGYTF.

CDR3 sequence: CSVSQGTDTQYF. The DNA for the CDR3 is TGCAGCGTTTCCCAGGGAACAGATACGCAGTATTTT. The gene calls are TRBV29-1 and TRBJ2-3, with D tentatively TRBD1 (5 bases). V lost 5 bases, J lost 3 bases, and 9 bases lay in between. The germline V gene has CDR1 SQVTM and CDR2 ANQGSEA. There are 12 residues in the CDR3.

CDR3 protein: CASKRDSTDTQYF. The CDR3, as DNA: TGCGCCAGCAAACGGGATTCCACAGATACGCAGTATTTT. This chain uses TRBV5-1 with TRBJ2-3; the D gene is possibly TRBD2 (5 bases). The CDR3 consists of 13 residues. With 6 bases removed from V and 2 bases from J, the gap between germline ends came to 10 bases. The germline V gene has CDR1 SGHRS and CDR2 YFSETQ. The full variable domain, completed using reference TRBV5-1 and TRBJ2-3, is KAGVTQTPRYLIKTRGQQVTLSCSPISGHRSVSWYQQTPGQGLQFLFEYFSETQRNKGNFPGRFSGRQFSNSRSEMNVSTLELGDSALYLCASKRDSTDTQYFGPGTRLTVL.

The table lists this clone with a count of one. The V call is TRBV7-8, the J call TRBJ2-6; 11 bases match TRBD1. The CDR3 has 19 residues. J was trimmed by 2 bases and V by 1 base; bases with no gene match: 7. Germline CDR1 and CDR2: SGHVS and FQNEAQ. The CDR3 loop reads CASSLDPDRGRAGANVLTF. The CDR3 DNA reads TGTGCCAGCAGCTTAGATCCGGACAGGGGGCGGGCTGGGGCCAACGTCCTGACTTTC. Combining the CDR3 with reference TRBV7-8 and TRBJ2-6 gives the whole variable domain GAGVSQSPRYKVAKRGQDVALRCDPISGHVSLFWYQQALGQGPEFLTYFQNEAQLDKSGLPSDRFFAERPEGSVSTLKIQRTQQEDSAVYLCASSLDPDRGRAGANVLTFGAGSRLTVL.

In its sample, this clone was seen once. V usage is TRBV6-5 and J usage is TRBJ2-2; D might be TRBD2 (5 bases). Germline V gives CDR1 MNHEY, CDR2 SVGAGI. V was cut by 3 bases and J by 4 bases, with 15 bases left in between. The CDR3 length is 16 residues. In DNA form, the CDR3 reads TGTGCCAGCAGTTATTTTTCGGGAAGAGGCACCGGGGAGCTGTTTTTT. Its translation is CASSYFSGRGTGELFF.

A single count supports this clone. The V call is TRBV6-5, the J call TRBJ2-1; 11 nucleotides match TRBD2. CDR3 length: 16 amino acids. Germline CDR1 reads MNHEY; CDR2 reads SVGAGI. V lost 0 bases, J lost 7 bases, and 5 bases stayed unmatched. The chain's CDR3 is CASSYSPSGGHNEQFF. As DNA, the CDR3 is TGTGCCAGCAGTTACTCTCCTAGCGGGGGGCATAATGAGCAGTTCTTC.

V usage is TRBV19 and J usage is TRBJ1-6; the match to TRBD1 covers 7 bases. J lost 0 bases, V lost 4 bases, and 6 bases had no gene match. Germline lookup yields CDR1 LNHDA and CDR2 SQIVND (reference sequence). This CDR3 contains 17 residues. Here the CDR3 reads CASSKGTASSYNSPLHF. CDR3 sequence (DNA): TGTGCCAGTAGTAAGGGGACAGCCAGCTCCTATAATTCACCCCTCCACTTT.

For this clone: The sample holds other DNA sequences that translate to the same CDR3. The chain recombines TRBV6-5 with TRBJ1-6, with D possibly being TRBD1 (6 bases). The CDR3 covers 14 residues. The germline V gene has CDR1 MNHEY and CDR2 SVGAGI. With 6 bases removed from V and 2 bases from J, the gap between germline ends came to 8 bases. The CDR3 region is CASSRTAYNSPLHF. Here the CDR3 DNA reads TGTGCCAGCAGCAGGACAGCCTATAATTCACCCCTCCACTTT.